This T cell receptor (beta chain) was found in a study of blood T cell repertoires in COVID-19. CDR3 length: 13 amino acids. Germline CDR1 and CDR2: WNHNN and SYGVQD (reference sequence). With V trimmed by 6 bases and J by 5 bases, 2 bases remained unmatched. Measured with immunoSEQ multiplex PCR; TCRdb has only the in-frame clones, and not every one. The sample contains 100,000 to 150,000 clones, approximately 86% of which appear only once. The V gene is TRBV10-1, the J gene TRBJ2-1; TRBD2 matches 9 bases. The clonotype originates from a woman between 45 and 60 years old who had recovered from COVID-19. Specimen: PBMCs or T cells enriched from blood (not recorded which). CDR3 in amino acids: CASRGGGDNEQFF. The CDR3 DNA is TGCGCCAGCAGGGGCGGGGGGGACAATGAGCAGTTCTTC.